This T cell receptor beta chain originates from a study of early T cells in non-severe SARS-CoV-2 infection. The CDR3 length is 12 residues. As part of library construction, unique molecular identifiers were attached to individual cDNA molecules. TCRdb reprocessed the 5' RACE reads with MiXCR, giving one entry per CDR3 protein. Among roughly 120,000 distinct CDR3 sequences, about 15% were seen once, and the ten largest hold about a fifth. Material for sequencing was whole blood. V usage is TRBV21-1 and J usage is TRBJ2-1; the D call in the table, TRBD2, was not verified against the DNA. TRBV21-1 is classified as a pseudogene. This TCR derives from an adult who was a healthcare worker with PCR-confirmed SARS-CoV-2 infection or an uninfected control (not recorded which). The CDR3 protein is CVPGTGGNEQFF. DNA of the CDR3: TGTGTCCCTGGGACGGGAGGTAATGAGCAGTTCTTC.